This TCR beta chain was sequenced in a study of T cell responses to AZD1222 COVID-19 vaccine. V gave up 3 bases and J gave up 6 bases, with 22 bases separating them. Germline V gene lookup returns CDR1 KGHSH and CDR2 LQKENI. The CDR3 has 17 residues. Produced via immunoSEQ multiplex PCR; TCRdb's table is partial and in-frame only. Of about 130,000 clones in the sample, 80% to 90% were seen once. Sequencing used peripheral blood, obtained on day 0 of AZD1222 vaccination. The chain uses TRBV18 and TRBJ2-3, with a weak D call TRBD1 (6 bases). This receptor was taken from an adult in good health. CDR3 coding DNA: TGTGCCAGCTCACCGAATACAGGGAAGTCGTCTACGGATACGCAGTATTTT. Its translation is CASSPNTGKSSTDTQYF.